Reported below is one T cell receptor (beta chain). This receptor's antigen is unknown. Nothing much larger sits one base from this clone, and base qualities are not available. The immunoSEQ Assay, a bias-controlled multiplex PCR, was used to amplify TCRbeta CDR3 regions from genomic DNA. As for the authors' bioinformatics: Nucleated cell counts per sample were estimated from amplification of reference gene primers within the assay. Sequence reads were collapsed and filtered to measure the absolute abundance of every unique TCRbeta CDR3 rearrangement. Productive Simpson clonality was computed per sample as the square root of Simpson's diversity index over productive rearrangements. TCRdb took over this immuneACCESS table, retaining in-frame rearrangements with V and J assigned. Such tables are incomplete; in checked studies, under half of the missing clones stem from an unresolved V gene, and the remainder is unexplained. D and trimming were read from the DNA, whereas the V and J calls and clone size are those reported in that table. The table for this sample lists 100,000 to 150,000 clones; roughly four fifths of them were counted only once. The biggest ten clones account for about 18% of the sample.

The CDR1 and CDR2 encoded by the germline V gene are KGHSH and LQKENI. From the cysteine up to the phenylalanine, the CDR3 has a length of 14 residues. Of all the DNA, just the CDR3 is kept, 42 bases in frame from base 1. Trimmed from V: 3 bases; trimmed from J: 6 bases; junction bases lacking a gene match: 2. These data are taken from a study of blood T cell repertoires in COVID-19 (dated by TCRdb to the early 2020s). Background on the whole study: The collaborator samples originated in the United States, Italy and Spain and spanned the acute and convalescent phases of COVID-19. A de-identified subject ID, COVID-19 status, age in years and sex were almost always included in the sample metadata. Subjects who had been exposed to COVID-19, were actively infected with it, or had recovered from it provided the deeply sampled blood TCRbeta repertoires that made up the dataset. HLA class I and class II types, where available, came from metadata supplied by the sample provider rather than from assay-based typing. The prospective study material was composed of cDNA or gDNA derived from T cells, B-cell-depleted T cells, or PBMCs. The samples were drawn from the first 160 participants of the ongoing ImmuneRACE study and from 950 to 1,500 subjects provided by 6 global collaborators. The repertoires were made available in a free public database intended to serve as a resource for research on the immune response to SARS-CoV-2.

Results and caveats for the whole study, not just this receptor: The amount of clinical and demographic metadata varied by source and participant and was provided uncurated.

One collaborating source in Seattle enrolled patients during active infection and followed them longitudinally through the course of disease. Whole blood was collected in K2EDTA tubes by collaborating institutions according to the institutions' own protocols. For TCRbeta analysis, collaborator samples were shipped as frozen whole blood, as isolated PBMCs, or as DNA extracted from either sample type. Sequenced sample: peripheral blood. Recombination joined TRBV18 with TRBJ1-4; TRBD1 fits 9 bases in the junction. The receptor comes from a man aged 30 to 45 with COVID-19, enrolled during active disease. The CDR3 protein sequence reads: CASSPGQGDEKLFF. The sequenced DNA is TGTGCCAGCTCACCGGGACAGGGAGATGAAAAACTGTTTTTT.